A single T cell receptor (beta chain) is shown here with its context. The antigen is unknown. With a much larger clone just one base away, this may be a read error. This CDR3 region has 13 residues. The germline V gene encodes CDR1 SEHNR and CDR2 FQNEAQ (reference sequence). The sample originates from a study of liver allograft versus peripheral blood T cells. Study background: Intrahepatic T cell receptor repertoires from transplanted livers were compared against repertoires in recipients' peripheral blood.

TCRdb passed the reads through MiXCR, listing each CDR3 protein once. The data show around 2,900 distinct CDR3 sequences, 16% seen once. Whole-study findings and limits: It was reported that the T cell receptor repertoires found inside liver allografts differed from those that were detected in peripheral blood.

The clonotype was recovered from a human patient who had a liver transplant. The T cells may come from the graft donor. The V and J genes are TRBV7-9 and TRBJ2-7, with D possibly TRBD2 on 5 matching bases. CDR3: CASSFGNSYEQHF. DNA of the CDR3: TGTGCCAGCAGCTTCGGGAACTCCTACGAGCAGCACTTC.